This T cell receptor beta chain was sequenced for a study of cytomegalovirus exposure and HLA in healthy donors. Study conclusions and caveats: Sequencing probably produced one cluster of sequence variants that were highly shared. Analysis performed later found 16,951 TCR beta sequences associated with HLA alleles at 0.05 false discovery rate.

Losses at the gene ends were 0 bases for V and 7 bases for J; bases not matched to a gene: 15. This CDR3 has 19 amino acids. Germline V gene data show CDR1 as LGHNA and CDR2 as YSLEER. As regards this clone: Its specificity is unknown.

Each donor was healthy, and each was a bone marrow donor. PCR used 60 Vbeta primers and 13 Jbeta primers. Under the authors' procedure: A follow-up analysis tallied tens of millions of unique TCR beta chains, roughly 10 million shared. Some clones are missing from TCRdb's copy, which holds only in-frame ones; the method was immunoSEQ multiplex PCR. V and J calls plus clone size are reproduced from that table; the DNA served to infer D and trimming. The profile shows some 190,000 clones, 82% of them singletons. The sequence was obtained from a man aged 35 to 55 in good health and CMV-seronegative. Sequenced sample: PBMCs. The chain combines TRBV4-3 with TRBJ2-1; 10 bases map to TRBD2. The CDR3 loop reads CASSQDRGQRGGRRNEQFF. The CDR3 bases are TGCGCCAGCAGCCAAGATAGGGGGCAGCGGGGGGGCCGTAGGAATGAGCAGTTCTTC.